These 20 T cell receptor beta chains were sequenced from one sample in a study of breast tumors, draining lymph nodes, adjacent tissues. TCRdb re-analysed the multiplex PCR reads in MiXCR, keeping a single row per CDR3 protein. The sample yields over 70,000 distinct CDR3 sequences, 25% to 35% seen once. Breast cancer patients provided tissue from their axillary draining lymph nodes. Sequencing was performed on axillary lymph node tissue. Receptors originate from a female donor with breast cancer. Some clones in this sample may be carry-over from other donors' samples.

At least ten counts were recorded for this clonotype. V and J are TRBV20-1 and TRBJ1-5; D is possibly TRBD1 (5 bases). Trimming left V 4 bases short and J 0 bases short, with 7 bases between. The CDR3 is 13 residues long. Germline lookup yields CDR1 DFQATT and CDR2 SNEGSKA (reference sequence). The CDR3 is CSAKRGSNQPQHF. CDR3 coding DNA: TGCAGTGCTAAGAGGGGTAGCAATCAGCCCCAGCATTTT.

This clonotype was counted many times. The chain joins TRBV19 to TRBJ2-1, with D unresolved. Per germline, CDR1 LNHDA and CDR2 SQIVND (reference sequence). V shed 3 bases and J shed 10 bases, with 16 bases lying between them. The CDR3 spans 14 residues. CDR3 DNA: TGTGCCAGTAGTATTTCCAGGTTTGGGGAAGAGCAGTTCTTC. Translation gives CASSISRFGEEQFF.

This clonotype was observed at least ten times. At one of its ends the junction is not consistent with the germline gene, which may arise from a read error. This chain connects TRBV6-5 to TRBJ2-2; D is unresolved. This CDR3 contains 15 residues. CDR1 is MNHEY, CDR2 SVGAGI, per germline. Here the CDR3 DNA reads TGTGCCAGCAGTCACTCGATTGGTCGCGCCGGGGAGCTGTTTTTT. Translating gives CASSHSIGRAGELFF.

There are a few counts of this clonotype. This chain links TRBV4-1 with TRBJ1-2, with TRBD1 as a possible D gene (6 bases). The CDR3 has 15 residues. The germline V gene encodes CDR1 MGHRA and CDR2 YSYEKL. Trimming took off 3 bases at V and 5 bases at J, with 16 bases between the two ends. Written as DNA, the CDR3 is TGCGCCAGCAGCCAGAGGGGACACTCAATTTATGGCTACACCTTC. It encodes CASSQRGHSIYGYTF.

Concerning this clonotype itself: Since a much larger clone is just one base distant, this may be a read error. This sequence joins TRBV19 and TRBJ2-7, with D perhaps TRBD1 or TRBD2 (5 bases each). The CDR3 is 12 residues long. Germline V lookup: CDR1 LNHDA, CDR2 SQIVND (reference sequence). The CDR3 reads CASSTGTYERYF. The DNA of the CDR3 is TGTGCCAGTAGTACCGGGACCTACGAGCGGTACTTC.

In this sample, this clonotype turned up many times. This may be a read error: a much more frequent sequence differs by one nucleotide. The CDR3 spells CASARSEYEQYF. CDR3 bases: TGTGCCAGCGCACGCTCGGAGTACGAGCAGTACTTC. V gene TRBV6-6 combines with J gene TRBJ2-7; no clear D gene. Looked up from germline, CDR1 is MNHNY and CDR2 is SVGAGI (reference sequence). This CDR3 is 12 amino acids long. With 8 bases removed from V and 4 bases from J, the gap between germline ends came to 12 bases.

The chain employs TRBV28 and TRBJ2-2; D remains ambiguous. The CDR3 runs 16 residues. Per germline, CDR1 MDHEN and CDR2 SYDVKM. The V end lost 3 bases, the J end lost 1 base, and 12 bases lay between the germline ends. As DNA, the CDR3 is TGTGCCAGCAGTTTTGCCGGAACCCGGAACACCGGGGAGCTGTTTTTT. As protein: CASSFAGTRNTGELFF. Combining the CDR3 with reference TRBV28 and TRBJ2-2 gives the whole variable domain DVKVTQSSRYLVKRTGEKVFLECVQDMDHENMFWYRQDPGLGLRLIYFSYDVKMKEKGDIPEGYSVSREKKERFSLILESASTNQTSMYLCASSFAGTRNTGELFFGEGSRLTVL.

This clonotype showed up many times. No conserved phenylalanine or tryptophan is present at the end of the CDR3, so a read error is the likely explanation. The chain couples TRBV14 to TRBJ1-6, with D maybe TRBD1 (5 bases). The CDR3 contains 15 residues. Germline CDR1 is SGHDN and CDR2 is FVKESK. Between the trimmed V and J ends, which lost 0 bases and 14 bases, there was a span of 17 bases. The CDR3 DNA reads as TGTGCCAGCAGCCAAGATCTCCCAGGGACGGGAACCCTCCACTCT. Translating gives CASSQDLPGTGTLHS.

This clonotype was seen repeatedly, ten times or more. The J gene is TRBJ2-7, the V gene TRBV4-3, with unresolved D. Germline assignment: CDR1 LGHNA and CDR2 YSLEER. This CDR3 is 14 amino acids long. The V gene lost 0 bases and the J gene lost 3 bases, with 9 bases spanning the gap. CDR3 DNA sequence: TGCGCCAGCAGCCAAGATGGAGTGGGCTACGAGCAGTACTTC. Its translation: CASSQDGVGYEQYF.

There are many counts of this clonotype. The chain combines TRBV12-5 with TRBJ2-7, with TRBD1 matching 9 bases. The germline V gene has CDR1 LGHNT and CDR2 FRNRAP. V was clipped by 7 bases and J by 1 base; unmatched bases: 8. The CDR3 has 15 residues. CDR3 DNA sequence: TGTGCTAGTGCCATTGGGGGGACAGGGTCCTACGAGCAGTACTTC. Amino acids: CASAIGGTGSYEQYF.

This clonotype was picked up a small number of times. Here the CDR3 reads CASSEAPHVNTEAFF. The CDR3 DNA is TGTGCCAGCAGTGAAGCTCCTCACGTGAACACTGAAGCTTTCTTT. The rearrangement joins TRBV6-1 to TRBJ1-1; D gene uncertain. CDR1 MNHNS and CDR2 SASEGT come from the germline V gene. V lost 0 bases, J lost 0 bases, and 8 bases lay in between. The CDR3 is 15 amino acids.

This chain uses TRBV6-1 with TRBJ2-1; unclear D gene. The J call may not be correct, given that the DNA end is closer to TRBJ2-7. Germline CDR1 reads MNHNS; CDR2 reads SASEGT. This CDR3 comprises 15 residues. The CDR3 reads CATLRGSASSYEQYF. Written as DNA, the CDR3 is TGTGCCACCCTAAGAGGATCGGCGAGCTCCTACGAGCAGTACTTC.

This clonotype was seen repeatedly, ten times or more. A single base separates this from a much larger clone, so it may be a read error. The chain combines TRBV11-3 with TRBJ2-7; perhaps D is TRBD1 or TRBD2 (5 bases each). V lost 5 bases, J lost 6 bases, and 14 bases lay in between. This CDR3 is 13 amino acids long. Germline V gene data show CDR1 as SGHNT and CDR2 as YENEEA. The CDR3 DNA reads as TGTGCCAGCAGCCCAAGAGGGGCCTCCGAGCAGTACTTC. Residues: CASSPRGASEQYF. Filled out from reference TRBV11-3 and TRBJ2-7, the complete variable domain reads EAGVVQSPRYKIIEKKQPVAFWCNPISGHNTLYWYLQNLGQGPELLIRYENEEAVDDSQLPKDRFSAERLKGVDSTLKIQPAELGDSAVYLCASSPRGASEQYFGPGTRLTVT.

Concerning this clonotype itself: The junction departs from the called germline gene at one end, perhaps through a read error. CDR3 residues: CASSIGRGASYEQHF. As DNA, the CDR3 is TGTGCCAGCAGCATAGGACGGGGGGCTTCCTACGAGCAGCACTTC. The V gene is TRBV12-3 or TRBV12-4, the J gene TRBJ2-7; TRBD2 might be the D (7 bases). This CDR3 has 15 amino acids.

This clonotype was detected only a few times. CDR3 coding DNA: TGTGCCAGCAGTTACTCGGAGACAACGGATCCGTGGGATGAGCAGTTCTTC. Its protein is CASSYSETTDPWDEQFF. The chain is built from TRBV6-2 or TRBV6-3 and TRBJ2-1; no definite D call. This CDR3 comprises 17 residues. Germline loops: CDR1 MNHEY, CDR2 SVGEGT. The ends were cut back, 0 bases at V and 8 bases at J, with 20 bases in the middle.

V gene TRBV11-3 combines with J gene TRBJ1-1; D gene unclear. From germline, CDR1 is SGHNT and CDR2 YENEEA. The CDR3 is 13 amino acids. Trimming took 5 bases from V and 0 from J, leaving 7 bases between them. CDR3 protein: CASSLRMNTEAFF. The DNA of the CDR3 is TGTGCCAGCAGCCTCCGGATGAACACTGAAGCTTTCTTT.

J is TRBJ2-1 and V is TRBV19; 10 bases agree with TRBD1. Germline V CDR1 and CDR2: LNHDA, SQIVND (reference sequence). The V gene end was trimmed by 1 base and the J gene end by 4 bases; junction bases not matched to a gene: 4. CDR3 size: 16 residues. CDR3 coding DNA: TGTGCCAGTAGTATAGTCGGACAGGGGGGGTACAATGAGCAGTTCTTC. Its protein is CASSIVGQGGYNEQFF.

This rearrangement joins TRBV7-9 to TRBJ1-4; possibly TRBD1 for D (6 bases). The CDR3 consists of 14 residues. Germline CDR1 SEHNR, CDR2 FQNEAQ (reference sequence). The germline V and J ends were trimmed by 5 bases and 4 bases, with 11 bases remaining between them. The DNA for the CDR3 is TGTGCCAGCAGCCCAGGGACACATAATGAAAAACTGTTTTTT. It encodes CASSPGTHNEKLFF.

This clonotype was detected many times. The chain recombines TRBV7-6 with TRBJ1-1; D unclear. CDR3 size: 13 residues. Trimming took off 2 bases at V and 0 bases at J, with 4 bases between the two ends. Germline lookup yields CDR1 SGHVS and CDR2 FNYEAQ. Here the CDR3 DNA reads TGTGCCAGCAGCTTACAGCTGAACACTGAAGCTTTCTTT. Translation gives CASSLQLNTEAFF.

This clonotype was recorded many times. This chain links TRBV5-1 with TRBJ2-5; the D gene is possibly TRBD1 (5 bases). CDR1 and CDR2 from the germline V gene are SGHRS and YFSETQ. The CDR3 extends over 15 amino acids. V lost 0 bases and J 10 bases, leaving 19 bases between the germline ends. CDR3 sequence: CASSLEFGRLGDQYF. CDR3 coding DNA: TGCGCCAGCAGCTTGGAATTTGGCAGATTAGGGGACCAGTACTTC.